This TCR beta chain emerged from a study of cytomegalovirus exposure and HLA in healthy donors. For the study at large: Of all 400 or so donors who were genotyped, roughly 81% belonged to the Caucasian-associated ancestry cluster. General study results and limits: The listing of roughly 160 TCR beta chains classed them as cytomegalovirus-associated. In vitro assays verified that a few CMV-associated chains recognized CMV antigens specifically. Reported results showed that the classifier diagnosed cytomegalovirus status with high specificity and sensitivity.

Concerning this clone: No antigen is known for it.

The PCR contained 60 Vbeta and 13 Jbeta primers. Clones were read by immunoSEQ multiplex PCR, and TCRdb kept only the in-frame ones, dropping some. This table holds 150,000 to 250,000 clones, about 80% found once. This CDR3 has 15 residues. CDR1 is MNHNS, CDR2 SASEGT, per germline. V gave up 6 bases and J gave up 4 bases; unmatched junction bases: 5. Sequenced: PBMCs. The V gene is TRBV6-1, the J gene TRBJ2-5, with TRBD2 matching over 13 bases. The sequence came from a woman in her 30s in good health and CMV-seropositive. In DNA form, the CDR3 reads TGTGCCAGCAGATTACTAGCGGGGGGGCGAGAGACCCAGTACTTC. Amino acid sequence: CASRLLAGGRETQYF.